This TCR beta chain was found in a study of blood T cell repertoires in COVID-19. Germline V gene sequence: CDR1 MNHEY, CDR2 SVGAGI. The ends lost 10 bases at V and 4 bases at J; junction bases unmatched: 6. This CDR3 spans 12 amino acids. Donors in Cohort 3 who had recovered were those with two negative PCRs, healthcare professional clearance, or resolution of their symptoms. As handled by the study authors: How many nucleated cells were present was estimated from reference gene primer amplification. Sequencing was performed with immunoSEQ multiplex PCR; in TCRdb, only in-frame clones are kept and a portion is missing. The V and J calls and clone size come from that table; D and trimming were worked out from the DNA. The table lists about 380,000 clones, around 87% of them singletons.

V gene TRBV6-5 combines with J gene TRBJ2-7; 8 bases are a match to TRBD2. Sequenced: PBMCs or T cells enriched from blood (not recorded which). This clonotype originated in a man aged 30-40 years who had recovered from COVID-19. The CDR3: CATRGGSYEQYF. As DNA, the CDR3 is TGTGCCACCCGGGGGGGGTCGTACGAGCAGTACTTC.